This TCR beta chain was sequenced in a study of T cell repertoires in cytomegalovirus infection. For the study at large: Matching HLA type, along with CMV infection, was indicated by public TCR beta signatures.

This clonotype showed up many times. Each CDR3 protein gets one entry after TCRdb re-called the reads with MiXCR. The top ten clones hold roughly 1.7% of a sample with approximately 250,000 distinct CDR3 sequences, 10% to 15% of them seen once. CDR1 is MGHRA, CDR2 YSYEKL, per germline. CDR3 length: 17 amino acids. The V end was cut by 0 bases, the J end by 4 bases, with 17 bases between. V gene TRBV4-1 combines with J gene TRBJ2-3; perhaps TRBD2 as D (6 bases). Sequenced input: PBMCs. The source is a human donor in good health (CMV status not recorded). Some clones in this sample may be carry-over from other donors' samples. The CDR3 DNA reads as TGCGCCAGCAGCCAAGATGGAGCAGGGATAGCGGCAGATACGCAGTATTTT. Its protein product is CASSQDGAGIAADTQYF.